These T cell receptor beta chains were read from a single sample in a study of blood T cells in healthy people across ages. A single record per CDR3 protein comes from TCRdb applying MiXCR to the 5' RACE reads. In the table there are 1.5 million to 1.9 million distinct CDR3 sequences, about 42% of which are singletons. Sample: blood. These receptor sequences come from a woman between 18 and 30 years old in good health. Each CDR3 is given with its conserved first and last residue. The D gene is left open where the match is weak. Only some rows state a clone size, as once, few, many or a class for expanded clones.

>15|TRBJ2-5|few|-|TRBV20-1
TGCAGTGCTTCTCCCCGGGCTGGGTTCGGAGAGACCCAGTACTTC
CSASPRAGFGETQYF
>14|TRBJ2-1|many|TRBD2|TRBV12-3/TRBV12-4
TGTGCCAGCAGTTTAAACGGGGGGGCATACGAGCAGTTCTTC
CASSLNGGAYEQFF
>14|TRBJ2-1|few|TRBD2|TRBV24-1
TGTGCCACCATGGACGCGGGGGGCAGGAATGAGCAGTTCTTC
CATMDAGGRNEQFF
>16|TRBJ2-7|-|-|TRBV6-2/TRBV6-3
TGTGCCAGCAGTTACGGACGACATGGGGGTGTGGACGAGCAGTACTTC
CASSYGRHGGVDEQYF
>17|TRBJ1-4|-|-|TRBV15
TGTGCCACCAGCAGTCCGGGACCGACAGCAACTAATGAAAAACTGTTTTTT
CATSSPGPTATNEKLFF
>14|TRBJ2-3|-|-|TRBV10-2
TGCGCCAGCAGGGTCCTGTTGGCGGCAGATACGCAGTATTTT
CASRVLLAADTQYF
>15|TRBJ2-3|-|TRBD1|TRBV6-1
TGTGCCAGCGACCGCAACAGGGGGCAGACAGATACGCAGTATTTT
CASDRNRGQTDTQYF
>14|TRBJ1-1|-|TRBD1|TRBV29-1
TGCAGCGTTGAAGCCCAGGGGGCGTACACTGAAGCTTTCTTT
CSVEAQGAYTEAFF
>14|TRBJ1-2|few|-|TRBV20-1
TGCAGTGCACCAGGGGTCACAGTGCCAAATGGCTACACCTTC
CSAPGVTVPNGYTF
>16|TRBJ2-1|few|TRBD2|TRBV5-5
TGTGCCAGCAGCTTGGCCAAGCGGGGGGGCCCCAATGAGCAGTTCTTC
CASSLAKRGGPNEQFF
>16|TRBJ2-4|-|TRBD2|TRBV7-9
TGTGCCAGCAGCACCGACTTGACTAGCGGGAGAAACATTCAGTACTTC
CASSTDLTSGRNIQYF
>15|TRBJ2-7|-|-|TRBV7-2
TGTGCCAGCAGGAGGGGTGACAGCTCCTACAATGAGCAGTACTTC
CASRRGDSSYNEQYF
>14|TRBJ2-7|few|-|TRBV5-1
TGCGCCAGCAGCTTGGATTGGACACCGTACGAGCAGTACTTC
CASSLDWTPYEQYF
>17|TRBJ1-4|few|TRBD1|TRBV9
TGTGCCAGCAGCGTGACAGGGGTTGGGAAGGCTAATGAAAAACTGTTTTTT
CASSVTGVGKANEKLFF
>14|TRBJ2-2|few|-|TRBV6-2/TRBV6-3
TGTGCCAGCAGTTACCCAATGAACACCGGGGAGCTGTTTTTT
CASSYPMNTGELFF
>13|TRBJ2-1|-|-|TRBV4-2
TGTGCCAGCAGCCCCTTCAGGGGCTATGAGCAGTTCTTC
CASSPFRGYEQFF
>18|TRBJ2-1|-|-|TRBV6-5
TGTGCCAGCAGTTACTTCGTCCCCGGGACACCCTCCTACAATGAGCAGTTCTTC
CASSYFVPGTPSYNEQFF
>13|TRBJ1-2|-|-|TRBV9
TGTGCCAGCAGCGTCGACAGCAGCTATGGCTACACCTTC
CASSVDSSYGYTF
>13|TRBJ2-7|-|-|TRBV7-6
TGTGCCAGCAGCTTAGGGGGGGTTACCGAGCAGTACTTC
CASSLGGVTEQYF
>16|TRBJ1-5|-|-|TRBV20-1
TGCAGTGCTAGAGATCCCGACGGGTATAGCAATCAGCCCCAGCATTTT
CSARDPDGYSNQPQHF
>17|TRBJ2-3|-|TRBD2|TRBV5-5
TGTGCCAGCAGCTTGGTGGTCCTCGGCGGGAGGGCAGATACGCAGTATTTT
CASSLVVLGGRADTQYF
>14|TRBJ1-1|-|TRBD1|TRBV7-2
TGTGCCAGCAGCCAGACAGGGGGCTTCACTGAAGCTTTCTTT
CASSQTGGFTEAFF
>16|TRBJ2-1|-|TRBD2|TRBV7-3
TGTGCCAGCAGCTTAGAACTAGCGGGAGTGGCGGGTGAGCAGTTCTTC
CASSLELAGVAGEQFF
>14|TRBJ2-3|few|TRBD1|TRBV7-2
TGTGCCAGCAGCTCCGGGACAGGGGGAGATACGCAGTATTTT
CASSSGTGGDTQYF
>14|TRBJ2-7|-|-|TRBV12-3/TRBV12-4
TGTGCCAGCAGCACCGGGACCAACTCCTACGAGCAGTACTTC
CASSTGTNSYEQYF
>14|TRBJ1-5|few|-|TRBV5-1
TGCGCCAGCAGCTTGGGTGGGGGTGTTAAGCCCCAGCATTTT
CASSLGGGVKPQHF
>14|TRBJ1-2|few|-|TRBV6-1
TGTGCCAGCAGTGACGGGGTGACATACTATGGCTACACCTTC
CASSDGVTYYGYTF
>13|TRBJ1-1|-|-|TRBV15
TGTGCCACCAGCAGAGATAATCAGGGGTGGGCTTTCTTT
CATSRDNQGWAFF